This T cell receptor (beta chain) was profiled in a study of monozygotic twins with inflammatory bowel disease. Study-wide findings and caveats: For IBD patients, clonotypes shared with others were fewer than for healthy twins, especially with disease activity. Patient repertoire variability may have increased through differing immunosuppressive treatments. IBD-affected twins scored below their healthy co-twins in TCRbeta diversity (inverse Simpson).

The CDR3 sequence is 15 residues long. Comment on this clonotype: Its target is unknown.

TCRdb re-analyzed the 5' RACE reads; it lists each CDR3 protein once, without DNA. The sample totals approximately 380,000 distinct CDR3 sequences; its top ten clones hold around 2.6%. This sequence originates from a human donor with ulcerative colitis or Crohn's disease, or a healthy co-twin of an affected twin (not recorded which). J is TRBJ1-5 and V is TRBV12-3 or TRBV12-4. Sequencing input: blood. Here the CDR3 reads CASGVAGVEYQPQHF.